The 26 T cell receptor beta chains given below trace back to one sample, sequenced in a study of T cells after yellow fever vaccination. Using its own MiXCR run on the 5' RACE reads, TCRdb lists one record per CDR3 protein. This table holds about 170,000 distinct CDR3 sequences, roughly 6.4% found once. Sequenced material: CD4+ T cells sorted from PBMCs, taken on the day of the first yellow fever vaccination. The receptors stem from a man between 18 and 35 years old who received the YFV17D yellow fever vaccine.

The V gene is TRBV5-4, the J gene TRBJ2-5; the D gene is possibly TRBD2 (6 bases). This CDR3 comprises 14 residues. Germline CDR1 SGHNT, CDR2 YYREEE (reference sequence). V was clipped by 0 bases and J by 5 bases, with 11 bases between them. The CDR3 bases are TGTGCCAGCAGCTTGGAACTAGCCCGGGAGACCCAGTACTTC. Its protein product is CASSLELARETQYF. Full variable domain (rest looked up from reference TRBV5-4 and TRBJ2-5): ETGVTQSPTHLIKTRGQQVTLRCSSQSGHNTVSWYQQALGQGPQFIFQYYREEENGRGNFPPRFSGLQFPNYSSELNVNALELDDSALYLCASSLELARETQYFGPGTRLLVL.

The rearrangement joins TRBV7-2 to TRBJ2-5; TRBD1 agrees at 8 bases. Germline V gene lookup returns CDR1 SGHTA and CDR2 FQGNSA. The CDR3 sequence is 16 residues long. V dropped 1 base and J dropped 4; count of bases not matched to a gene: 8. The CDR3 DNA sequence: TGTGCCAGCAGCTTAGGGTCCAGGGGGCGCGGAGAGACCCAGTACTTC. It yields the protein CASSLGSRGRGETQYF.

This clonotype showed up many times. The V call is TRBV5-1, the J call TRBJ2-5; 8 bases line up with TRBD1. Losses at the gene ends were 0 bases for V and 5 bases for J; bases not matched to a gene: 9. Germline CDR1 reads SGHRS; CDR2 reads YFSETQ. CDR3 size: 16 residues. In nucleotides, the CDR3 is TGCGCCAGCAGCTTGGAGGCAGGGGGCGCGGTGGAGACCCAGTACTTC. It encodes CASSLEAGGAVETQYF.

The chain links TRBV7-9 to TRBJ1-4; D is possibly TRBD1 (6 bases). This CDR3 contains 15 residues. With 3 bases removed from V and 3 bases from J, the gap between germline ends came to 11 bases. From germline, CDR1 is SEHNR and CDR2 FQNEAQ (reference sequence). The CDR3 DNA reads TGTGCCAGCAGCTTCCAACAGGGACCTAATGAAAAACTGTTTTTT. Amino acids: CASSFQQGPNEKLFF.

This chain links TRBV18 with TRBJ1-3, with D tentatively TRBD1 (5 bases). This CDR3 contains 15 residues. Germline assignment: CDR1 KGHSH and CDR2 LQKENI. Trimming took 4 bases from V and 0 from J, leaving 10 bases between them. For the CDR3, the DNA is TGTGCCAGCTCACGGGGGACGGACTCTGGAAACACCATATATTTT. This encodes CASSRGTDSGNTIYF.

Points on this clonotype: A read error may be the cause here, since a much bigger clone is one base away. The rearrangement links TRBV30 to TRBJ2-2, with a tentative D call TRBD1 (6 bases). Trimming stripped 2 bases from V and 4 bases from J, with 11 bases between. CDR3 length equals 14 residues. The germline V gene encodes CDR1 GTSNPN and CDR2 SVGIG (reference sequence). CDR3 sequence reads: CAWSSGVPTGELFF. The CDR3 bases are TGTGCCTGGAGTTCAGGGGTTCCCACCGGGGAGCTGTTTTTT.

This clonotype came up many times. The rearrangement links TRBV30 to TRBJ1-1; D gene unclear. Germline lookup yields CDR1 GTSNPN and CDR2 SVGIG (reference sequence). The V gene lost 2 bases and the J gene lost 10 bases, with 11 bases spanning the gap. The CDR3 is 11 residues long. This chain's CDR3 is CAWSLTATAFF. CDR3 sequence (DNA): TGTGCCTGGAGTCTCACGGCGACAGCTTTCTTT.

The rearrangement uses TRBV18 and TRBJ2-5; no clear D. V lost 4 bases to trimming and J lost 5 bases, with 11 bases between them. Per the germline V gene, CDR1 is KGHSH and CDR2 is LQKENI. The CDR3 sequence is 13 residues long. The CDR3, as DNA: TGTGCCAGCTCACGGAGAATCGAGGAGACCCAGTACTTC. Its translation: CASSRRIEETQYF.

Points on this clonotype: This may be a read error: a much more frequent sequence differs by one nucleotide. The chain joins TRBV6-2 or TRBV6-3 to TRBJ2-5; D might be TRBD1 or TRBD2, each matching 5 bases. The CDR3 is 11 amino acids. In germline, CDR1 is MNHEY, CDR2 SVGEGT. This chain's CDR3 is CASILGETQHF. DNA of the CDR3: TGTGCCAGCATCCTGGGGGAGACCCAGCACTTC.

About this clonotype: A much larger clonotype is one base distant, so this may be a read error. The CDR3 here is CASSGTVETQYF. The CDR3 DNA sequence: TGTGCCAGCAGCGGGACAGTAGAGACCCAGTACTTC. This rearrangement joins TRBV6-2 or TRBV6-3 to TRBJ2-5; 7 bases agree with TRBD1. The CDR3 runs 12 residues. Germline assignment: CDR1 MNHEY and CDR2 SVGEGT. J gave up 4 bases and V 6 bases, and 2 bases lay outside the gene matches.

This clonotype has a handful of counts. The V gene is TRBV7-2, the J gene TRBJ2-5, with TRBD2 matching 7 bases. This CDR3 comprises 14 residues. Germline lookup yields CDR1 SGHTA and CDR2 FQGNSA. J lost 2 bases, V lost 3 bases, and 3 bases had no gene match. The CDR3 region is CASSFAGVQETQYF. The CDR3 region has the DNA TGTGCCAGCAGCTTCGCGGGGGTTCAAGAGACCCAGTACTTC.

Details on this clonotype: Possible read error: a much larger clone is one base away. The J gene is TRBJ2-5, the V gene TRBV7-2; D may be TRBD1 or TRBD2 (5 bases each). CDR1 and CDR2 (germline): SGHTA, FQGNSA. The CDR3 runs to 13 residues. The CDR3 DNA is TGTGCCAGCAGCATCAAGAGAGGGGAGACCCTGTACTTC. The encoded protein is CASSIKRGETLYF. The full variable domain, its missing parts supplied by reference TRBV7-2 and TRBJ2-5, is GAGVSQSPSNKVTEKGKDVELRCDPISGHTALYWYRQSLGQGLEFLIYFQGNSAPDKSGLPSDRFSAERTGGSVSTLTIQRTQQEDSAVYLCASSIKRGETLYFGPGTRLLVL.

This clonotype was recorded many times. The chain carries TRBV20-1 and TRBJ2-5; D perhaps matches TRBD1 (6 bases). Germline V gene lookup returns CDR1 DFQATT and CDR2 SNEGSKA (reference sequence). V was clipped by 6 bases and J by 5 bases, with 19 bases between them. The CDR3 is made up of 14 amino acids. In DNA, the CDR3 is TGCAGTGCCCTAAATCGGCAGAGGGGGGAGACCCAGTACTTC. As protein: CSALNRQRGETQYF.

The chain employs TRBV7-2 and TRBJ2-5; TRBD2 is a possible D gene (7 bases). CDR1 and CDR2 from the germline V gene are SGHTA and FQGNSA. Trimming shortened V by 5 bases and J by 1 base, and 11 bases separated the two germline ends. This CDR3 spans 14 amino acids. CDR3 nucleotides: TGTGCCAGCAGCGCCGCGGGGGCCCAAGAGACCCAGTACTTC. This encodes CASSAAGAQETQYF.

This clonotype was recorded many times. CDR3 protein: CASSERRSGNTIYF. The CDR3 DNA is TGTGCCAGCAGTGAGCGACGCTCTGGAAACACCATATATTTT. V is TRBV6-1 and J is TRBJ1-3; no clear D. V was shortened by 3 bases and J by 0 bases, with 6 bases between the two germline ends. CDR3 length equals 14 residues. From germline, CDR1 is MNHNS and CDR2 SASEGT.

This clonotype was seen a handful of times. This chain joins TRBV9 and TRBJ2-3; possibly TRBD2 for D (5 bases). CDR1 is SGDLS, CDR2 YYNGEE, per germline. CDR3 length: 16 amino acids. The ends were cut back, 4 bases at V and 1 base at J, with 16 bases in the middle. The CDR3 region is CASSPNPARGTDTQYF. CDR3 nucleotides: TGTGCCAGCAGCCCCAATCCGGCGCGGGGCACAGATACGCAGTATTTT. The full variable domain, its missing parts supplied by reference TRBV9 and TRBJ2-3, is DSGVTQTPKHLITATGQRVTLRCSPRSGDLSVYWYQQSLDQGLQFLIQYYNGEERAKGNILERFSAQQFPDLHSELNLSSLELGDSALYFCASSPNPARGTDTQYFGPGTRLTVL.

In its sample, this clonotype was seen many times. V is TRBV27 and J is TRBJ2-3; no clear D gene. Germline V CDR1 and CDR2: MNHEY, SMNVEV (reference sequence). The CDR3 is 12 amino acids. Trimming cost V 6 bases and J 3 bases, with 7 bases left between them. This chain's CDR3 is CASSHPTDTQYF. CDR3 nucleotides: TGTGCCAGCAGCCACCCTACAGATACGCAGTATTTT.

The gene calls are TRBV5-1 and TRBJ1-2; 7 positions agree with TRBD1. The CDR3 has 14 amino acids. V shed 4 bases and J 4 bases; nucleotides not matched to a gene: 7. Looked up from germline, CDR1 is SGHRS and CDR2 is YFSETQ. CDR3 DNA sequence: TGCGCCAGCAGCGATCCGGGACAGCCCTATGGCTACACCTTC. Encoded protein: CASSDPGQPYGYTF.

This clonotype was detected ten times or more. The chain combines TRBV7-9 with TRBJ2-1, with TRBD2 matching 7 bases. This CDR3 comprises 14 residues. J was trimmed by 1 base and V by 5 bases; bases with no gene match: 2. Germline CDR1 SEHNR, CDR2 FQNEAQ (reference sequence). The CDR3, as DNA: TGTGCCAGCAGCCCCGGGGGGTCCTACAATGAGCAGTTCTTC. This sequence encodes CASSPGGSYNEQFF.

This clonotype was counted a few times. The V and J genes are TRBV18 and TRBJ2-7; tentative D call: TRBD2 (6 bases). The V and J ends lost 3 bases and 6 bases respectively, with 9 bases between them. The CDR3 loop spans 12 amino acids. CDR1 is KGHSH and CDR2 is LQKENI in the germline V gene. This CDR3 is CASSPAGGEQYF. As DNA, the CDR3 is TGTGCCAGCTCACCTGCCGGGGGCGAGCAGTACTTC.

The rearrangement joins TRBV6-1 to TRBJ1-5; D is unclear. CDR1 is MNHNS, CDR2 SASEGT, per germline. Between the trimmed V and J ends, which lost 0 bases and 4 bases, there was a span of 7 bases. This CDR3 is built from 14 residues. CDR3 bases: TGTGCCAGCAGTGAAGCGGGCGGGAATCAGCCCCAGCATTTT. It specifies CASSEAGGNQPQHF.

The V call is TRBV20-1, the J call TRBJ1-5, with 7 bases identical to TRBD1. This CDR3 is 13 amino acids long. Germline CDR1 DFQATT, CDR2 SNEGSKA (reference sequence). J lost 6 bases, V lost 6 bases, and 8 bases had no gene match. The CDR3 DNA sequence: TGCAGTGCGATCGACAGGGCAGCTCAGCCCCAGCATTTT. This sequence encodes CSAIDRAAQPQHF.

This clonotype showed up many times. The chain combines TRBV7-2 with TRBJ2-5; possibly TRBD2 for D (6 bases). The CDR3 is made up of 14 amino acids. V lost 1 base and J lost 5, with 11 bases in between. Germline V gives CDR1 SGHTA, CDR2 FQGNSA. The CDR3 DNA sequence: TGTGCCAGCAGCTTAGGGCGGGGTTCCGAGACCCAGTACTTC. Protein product: CASSLGRGSETQYF.

This clonotype has just a few counts. The chain combines TRBV7-9 with TRBJ2-1; perhaps TRBD2 as D (6 bases). CDR3 size: 14 residues. Germline CDR1 reads SEHNR; CDR2 reads FQNEAQ (reference sequence). V was clipped by 5 bases and J by 7 bases, with 15 bases between them. CDR3 coding DNA: TGTGCCAGCAGCCCAATAGCGGACCTTAATGAGCAGTTCTTC. This gives the protein CASSPIADLNEQFF.

This clonotype has at least ten counts. This chain connects TRBV7-6 to TRBJ1-2, with D tentatively TRBD1 (5 bases). Germline CDR1 SGHVS, CDR2 FNYEAQ. This CDR3 is 15 amino acids long. V gave up 1 base and J gave up 3 bases, with 12 bases separating them. CDR3 amino acids: CASSLVAGTDYGYTF. CDR3 DNA: TGTGCCAGCAGCTTAGTTGCGGGGACGGACTATGGCTACACCTTC.

This clonotype was seen repeatedly, ten times or more. One junction end does not reproduce the germline sequence, and a read error may be involved. The V gene is TRBV20-1, the J gene TRBJ2-5, with 9 bases that match TRBD2. The CDR3 runs 14 residues. The V gene's germline CDR1 is DFQATT and CDR2 SNEGSKA (reference sequence). CDR3 loop: CSVRDPGLAGTQYF. CDR3 nucleotide sequence: TGCAGTGTTAGAGACCCGGGACTAGCTGGGACCCAGTACTTC.